This TCR beta chain was sequenced in a study of identical twins (dated by TCRdb to the mid-2010s). With respect to the entire study: To test whether fetal clonotypes persist, the study used deep sequencing on TCR alpha and beta repertoires from monozygotic twins, unrelated adults of various ages, and cord blood. Replicate twin experiments were performed at different times using different library preparation protocols to rule out contamination. Summary of the overall study and its limitations: In monozygotic twins, recombination models systematically underestimated out-of-frame TCR alpha sharing, but the models matched the sharing seen between unrelated individuals. Compared with coincidental sharing between unrelated individuals, out-of-frame TCR alpha sequences shared between twins had an excess of sequences with low generation probability. Excess twin sharing in beta out-of-frame sequences was weaker because fewer shared sequences lowered the signal-to-noise ratio. Invariant T cells such as MAIT and iNKT could partly confound zero-insertion analyses, though diverse VJ usage argued against this for most clonotypes. Abundant cord blood beta clonotypes had fewer insertions, young adult naive repertoires showed a similar but weaker trend, and memory repertoires showed no such trend. Because the same donors could not be followed over many years, the conclusions depended on cross-sectional statistical analysis.

All donors were healthy Caucasians. The twin cohort consisted of three pairs of female monozygotic twins, all aged roughly 18 to 29 years. Miltenyi CD45RO+ enrichment and human naive T-cell isolation kits were used to isolate memory (CD45RO+) and naive T cells from PBMC. This clonotype was recorded at least ten times. Its antigen is still unknown. Base qualities are missing; no much larger clone stands one base away. The library was prepared using 5' RACE. TCRdb shows the sequencer as Illumina HiSeq 2000. Template switching added a universal primer binding site, and the final cDNA carried a unique molecular identifier that allowed TCR cDNA molecules to be counted accurately. First-strand cDNA for TCR alpha and beta chains was synthesized from specific primers in the conserved constant-segment region. To control for contamination, every cDNA library carried two barcodes: a SMART-Mk sample barcode plus Illumina barcodes. TruSeq adapter sequences and Illumina sample barcodes were added in two successive PCR steps. TCR alpha and beta cDNA libraries were sequenced on the Illumina HiSeq platform with custom primers. In the authors' own workflow: MiGEC processed the raw reads to extract unique molecular identifiers, while MiXCR was used to determine the CDR3 positions. For each individual, recombination models were inferred using an EM algorithm with the repgenHMM and IGoR tools. The tcR package in R was used for shared clonotype analysis, with sharing normalized by the product of cloneset sizes. Out-of-frame nonproductive sequences were analyzed to study raw recombination free of thymic and clonal selection effects. The public reads were reprocessed in TCRdb via fastp at Q25 and MiXCR, keeping in-frame beta chains. Rows with a matching CDR3 protein are joined into one entry that keeps the most common DNA and genes. The V and J calls and clone size are TCRdb's, not the authors'. The sample table holds under 300,000 distinct CDR3 sequences, of which approximately 12% were seen once. About 4% of the sample goes to the ten largest clones.

Relative to germline, V is 6 bases shorter and J is 7 bases shorter, with 18 bases between their ends. Taken from cysteine to phenylalanine, the CDR3 has 14 residues. Only CDR3 DNA remains: 42 bases, in frame from the first base. These data also featured in a second study, about yellow fever vaccine responses in identical twins. The second publication reports: According to the authors, in identical twins the way T cells responded to vaccination appeared partly convergent and partly personalized. Focusing on identical twins, the study followed the T cell clones that responded to the vaccine, and did so with precision.

Sequencing input: memory (CD45RO+) T cells sorted from blood. According to the study, the label for this sample's cell subset or site signals: CD45RO+ enriched T cells. The receptor's source is a woman under 30 in good health. The chain links TRBV12-3 or TRBV12-4 with TRBJ1-2; a tentative D call is TRBD1 (5 bases match). The DNA sequence reads TGTGCCAGCAGCCCAGGCGGGGGGATGGGTGGCTACACCTTC. Its product reads: CASSPGGGMGGYTF.